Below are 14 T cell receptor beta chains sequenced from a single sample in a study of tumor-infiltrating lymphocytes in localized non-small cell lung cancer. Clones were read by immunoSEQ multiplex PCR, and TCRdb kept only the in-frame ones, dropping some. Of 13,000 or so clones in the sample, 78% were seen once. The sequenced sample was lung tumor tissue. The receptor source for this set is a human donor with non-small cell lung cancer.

Here the CDR3 reads CASSLLANTEAFF. For the CDR3, the DNA is TGTGCCAGCAGCTTACTCGCTAACACTGAAGCTTTCTTT. This chain joins TRBV7-9 and TRBJ1-1; D ambiguous. V lost 2 bases and J 2 bases, leaving 6 bases between the germline ends. The CDR3 length is 13 residues. Germline CDR1 and CDR2: SEHNR and FQNEAQ (reference sequence).

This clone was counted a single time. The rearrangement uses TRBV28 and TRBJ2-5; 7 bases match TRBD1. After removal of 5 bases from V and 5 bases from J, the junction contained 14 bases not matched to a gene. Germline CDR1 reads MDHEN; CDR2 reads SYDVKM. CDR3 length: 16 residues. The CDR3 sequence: CASSSNRGRWDETQYF. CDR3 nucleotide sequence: TGTGCCAGCAGTAGCAACAGGGGCCGCTGGGACGAGACCCAGTACTTC.

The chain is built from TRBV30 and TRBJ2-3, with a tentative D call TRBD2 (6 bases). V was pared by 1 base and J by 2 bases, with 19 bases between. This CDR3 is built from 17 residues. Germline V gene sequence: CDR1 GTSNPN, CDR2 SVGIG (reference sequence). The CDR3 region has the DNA TGTGCCTGGAGTGGACGACACCCGGGACTGATCACAGATACGCAGTATTTT. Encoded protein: CAWSGRHPGLITDTQYF.

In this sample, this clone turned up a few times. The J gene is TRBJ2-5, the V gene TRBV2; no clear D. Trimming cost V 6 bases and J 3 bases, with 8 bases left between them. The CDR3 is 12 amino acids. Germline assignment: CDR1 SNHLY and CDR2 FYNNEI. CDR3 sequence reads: CASRPDEETQYF. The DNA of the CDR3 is TGTGCCAGCAGGCCCGATGAAGAGACCCAGTACTTC.

The chain's CDR3 is CASSAGLAGTGELFF. The CDR3 DNA is TGTGCCAGCAGCGCGGGGCTAGCGGGCACCGGGGAGCTGTTTTTT. This chain joins TRBV2 and TRBJ2-2, with 8 bases lining up with TRBD2. V gave up 6 bases and J gave up 4 bases; unmatched junction bases: 7. Germline values: CDR1 SNHLY, CDR2 FYNNEI. The CDR3 has 15 amino acids.

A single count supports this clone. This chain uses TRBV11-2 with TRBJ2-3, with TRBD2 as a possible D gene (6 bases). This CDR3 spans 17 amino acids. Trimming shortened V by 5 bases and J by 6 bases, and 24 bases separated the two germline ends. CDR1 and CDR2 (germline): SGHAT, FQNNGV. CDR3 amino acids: CASSPAVVSGLVDTQYF. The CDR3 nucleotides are TGTGCCAGCAGCCCGGCGGTGGTTAGCGGTTTAGTGGATACGCAGTATTTT.

This CDR3 reads CASTNRGRDNQPQHF. Written as DNA, the CDR3 is TGTGCCAGCACAAACAGGGGGCGCGACAATCAGCCCCAGCATTTT. This chain joins TRBV6-1 and TRBJ1-5, with 9 nucleotides matching TRBD1. The CDR3 length is 15 residues. Looked up from germline, CDR1 is MNHNS and CDR2 is SASEGT. With 7 bases clipped from V and 3 bases from J, the junction kept 7 bases outside the gene matches.

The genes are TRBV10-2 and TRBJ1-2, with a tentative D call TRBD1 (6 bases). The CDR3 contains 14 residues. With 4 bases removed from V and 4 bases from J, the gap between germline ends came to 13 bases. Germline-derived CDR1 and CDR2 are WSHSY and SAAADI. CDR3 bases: TGCGCCAGCAGTGTGTACAGGGAGGGCTATGGCTACACCTTC. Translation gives CASSVYREGYGYTF.

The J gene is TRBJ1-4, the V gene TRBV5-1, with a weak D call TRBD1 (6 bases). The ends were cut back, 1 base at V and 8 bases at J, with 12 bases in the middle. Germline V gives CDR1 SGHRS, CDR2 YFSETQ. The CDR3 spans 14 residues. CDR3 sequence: CASSLRGAGEKLFF. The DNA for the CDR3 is TGCGCCAGCAGCTTGAGGGGGGCTGGCGAAAAACTGTTTTTT.

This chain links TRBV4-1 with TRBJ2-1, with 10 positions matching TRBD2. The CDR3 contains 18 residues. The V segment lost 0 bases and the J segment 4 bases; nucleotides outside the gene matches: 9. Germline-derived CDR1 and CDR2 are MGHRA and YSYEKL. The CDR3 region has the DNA TGCGCCAGCAGCCAAGATAAGCCTAGCGGGGGCCTATACAATGAGCAGTTCTTC. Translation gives CASSQDKPSGGLYNEQFF.

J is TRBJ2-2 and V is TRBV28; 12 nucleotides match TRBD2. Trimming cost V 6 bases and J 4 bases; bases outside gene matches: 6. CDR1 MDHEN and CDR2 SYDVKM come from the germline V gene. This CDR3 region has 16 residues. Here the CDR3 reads CASRDWTSGTTGELFF. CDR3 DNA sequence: TGTGCCAGCAGGGACTGGACTAGCGGGACCACCGGGGAGCTGTTTTTT.

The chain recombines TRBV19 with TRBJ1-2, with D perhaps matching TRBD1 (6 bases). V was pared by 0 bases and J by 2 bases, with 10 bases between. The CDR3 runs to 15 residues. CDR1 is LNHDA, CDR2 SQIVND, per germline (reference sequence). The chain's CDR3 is CASSIDPGANYGYTF. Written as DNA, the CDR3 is TGTGCCAGTAGTATAGATCCGGGGGCGAACTATGGCTACACCTTC.

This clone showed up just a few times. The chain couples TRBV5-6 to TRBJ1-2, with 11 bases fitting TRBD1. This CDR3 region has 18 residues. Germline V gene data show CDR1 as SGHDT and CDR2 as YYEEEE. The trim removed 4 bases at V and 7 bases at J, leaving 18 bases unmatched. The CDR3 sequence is CASSPTLTTRTGGFGYTF. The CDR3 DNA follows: TGTGCCAGCAGCCCGACCCTTACGACGAGGACAGGGGGCTTTGGCTACACCTTC.

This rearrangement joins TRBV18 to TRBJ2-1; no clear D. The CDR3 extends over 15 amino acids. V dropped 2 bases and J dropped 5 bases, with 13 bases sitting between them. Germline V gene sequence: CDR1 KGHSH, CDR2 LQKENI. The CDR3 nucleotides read TGTGCCAGCTCACCAACCTTAAGTAGGGACAATGAGCAGTTCTTC. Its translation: CASSPTLSRDNEQFF. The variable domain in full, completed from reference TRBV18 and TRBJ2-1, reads NAGVMQNPRHLVRRRGQEARLRCSPMKGHSHVYWYRQLPEEGLKFMVYLQKENIIDESGMPKERFSAEFPKEGPSILRIQQVVRGDSAAYFCASSPTLSRDNEQFFGPGTRLTVL.